These 3 T cell receptor beta chains originate from one sample sequenced in a study of CD8 T cells in ankylosing spondylitis. Each CDR3 protein gets one entry after TCRdb re-called the 5' RACE reads with MiXCR. The data hold some 100,000 distinct CDR3 sequences, with roughly 8% observed a single time. Sample: blood, either unsorted or a sorted T cell fraction (not recorded which). The receptor set was obtained from a male donor with ankylosing spondylitis or in good health (not recorded which).

This clonotype was counted only a few times. Sequence at one end of the junction differs from germline and may be a read error. The chain employs TRBV18 and TRBJ2-1; tentatively, D is TRBD2 (6 bases). Per germline, CDR1 KGHSH and CDR2 LQKENI. The CDR3 is 15 residues long. DNA for the CDR3: TGTGCCAGTTCACCACGGGCTAGCGCAGACAATGAGCAGTTCTTC. Its translation is CASSPRASADNEQFF.

This clonotype has a count of ten or more. The chain combines TRBV20-1 with TRBJ2-1; 8 positions agree with TRBD2. V gave up 2 bases and J gave up 9 bases; unmatched junction bases: 12. This CDR3 is 15 amino acids long. The V gene's germline CDR1 is DFQATT and CDR2 SNEGSKA (reference sequence). The CDR3: CSARQSGSKGGEQFF. In DNA, the CDR3 is TGCAGTGCTAGACAAAGCGGGAGTAAAGGGGGTGAGCAGTTCTTC.

There are many counts of this clonotype. This sequence joins TRBV20-1 and TRBJ1-5; TRBD1 matches 7 bases. In germline, CDR1 is DFQATT, CDR2 SNEGSKA (reference sequence). The CDR3 is 13 amino acids. V was clipped by 1 base and J by 5 bases; unmatched bases: 2. CDR3 residues: CSARVQGDQPQHF. The CDR3 DNA is TGCAGTGCTAGAGTCCAGGGGGATCAGCCCCAGCATTTT.